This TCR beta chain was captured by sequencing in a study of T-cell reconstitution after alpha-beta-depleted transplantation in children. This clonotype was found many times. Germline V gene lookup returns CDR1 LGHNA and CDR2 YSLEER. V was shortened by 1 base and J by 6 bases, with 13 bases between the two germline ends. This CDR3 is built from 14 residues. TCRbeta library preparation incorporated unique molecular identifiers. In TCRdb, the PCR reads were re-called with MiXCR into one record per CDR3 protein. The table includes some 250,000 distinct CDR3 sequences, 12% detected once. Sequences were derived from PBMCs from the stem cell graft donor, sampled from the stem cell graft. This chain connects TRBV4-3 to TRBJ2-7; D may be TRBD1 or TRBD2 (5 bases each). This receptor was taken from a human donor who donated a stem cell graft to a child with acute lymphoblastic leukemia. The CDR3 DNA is TGCGCCAGCAGCCAAGGGGACCTAAGGGGCGAGCAGTACTTC. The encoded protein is CASSQGDLRGEQYF.